This T cell receptor beta chain comes out of a study of OX40 agonist ivuxolimab in advanced cancers. The wider study: Ivuxolimab, which patients received intravenously every 2 weeks, was dosed at 0.01 to 10 mg/kg. Males comprised 70% to 90% of the group, whose mean age was 60 years (range roughly 20 to 85). Eligibility rules accepted prior anti-PD-1, anti-PD-L1 or anti-CTLA-4 therapy, and 40% had some.

The method was immunoSEQ multiplex PCR; TCRdb's version includes in-frame clones alone and lacks a portion of them. Among about 24,000 clones listed, approximately 91% were seen once. With 5 bases clipped from V and 2 bases from J, the junction kept 3 bases outside the gene matches. In germline, CDR1 is SGHTA, CDR2 FQGNSA. The CDR3 runs to 13 residues. Material: CD4+ or CD8+ T cells sorted from blood, obtained in a trial of the OX40 agonist ivuxolimab. V usage is TRBV7-2 and J usage is TRBJ2-7, with TRBD1 matching over 7 bases. The sequence derives from an adult with an advanced solid tumor such as melanoma, head and neck, liver or kidney cancer. CDR3: CASSRTGPYEQYF. Written as DNA, the CDR3 is TGTGCCAGCAGCCGGACAGGCCCCTACGAGCAGTACTTC.